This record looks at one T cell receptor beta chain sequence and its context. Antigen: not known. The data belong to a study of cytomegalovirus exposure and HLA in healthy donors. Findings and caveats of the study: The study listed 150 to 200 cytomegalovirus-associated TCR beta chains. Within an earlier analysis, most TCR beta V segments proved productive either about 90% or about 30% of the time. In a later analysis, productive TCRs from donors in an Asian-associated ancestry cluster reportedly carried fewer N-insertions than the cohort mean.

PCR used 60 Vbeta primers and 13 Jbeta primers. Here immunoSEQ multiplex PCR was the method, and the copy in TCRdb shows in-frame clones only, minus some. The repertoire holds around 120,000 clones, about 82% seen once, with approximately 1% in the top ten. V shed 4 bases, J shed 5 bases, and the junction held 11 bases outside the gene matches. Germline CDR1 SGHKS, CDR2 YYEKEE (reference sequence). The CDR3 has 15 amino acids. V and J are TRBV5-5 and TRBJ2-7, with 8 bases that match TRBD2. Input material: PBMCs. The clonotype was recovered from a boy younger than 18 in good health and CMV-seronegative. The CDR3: CASSHPPGRANEQYF. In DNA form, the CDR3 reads TGTGCCAGCAGCCATCCCCCCGGGAGGGCCAACGAGCAGTACTTC.